This T cell receptor (beta chain) was sequenced for a study of T cell responses to AZD1222 COVID-19 vaccine. Study at large: Recipients boosted at about 4 weeks or about 12 weeks are pooled. Findings and limits, study-wide: Baseline seropositivity characterized only 5 to 7 AZD1222 recipients. Repertoire collection took place solely once the T cell response had peaked.

Measured with immunoSEQ multiplex PCR; TCRdb has only the in-frame clones, and not every one. This sample has more than 85,000 clones, with about nine tenths found just once. Of note for this clone: No antigen is known for it.

Looked up from germline, CDR1 is SGHNT and CDR2 is YYREEE (reference sequence). The J segment lost 4 bases and the V segment lost 4 bases, leaving 7 bases of the junction unmatched. The CDR3 consists of 14 residues. The source was peripheral blood, collected on day 0 of AZD1222 vaccination. The V and J genes are TRBV5-4 and TRBJ2-7; 8 bases match TRBD2. The receptor was derived from an adult in good health. CDR3: CASSRGLEVYEQYF. CDR3 coding DNA: TGTGCCAGCAGCAGGGGACTAGAGGTGTACGAGCAGTACTTC.